The rows below give T cell receptor beta chains drawn from one sample of a study of fetal regulatory T cell absence and autoimmunity. This table comes from immunoSEQ multiplex PCR, and its TCRdb copy is limited to in-frame clones, with some not included. The table lists about 46,000 clones, approximately 80% of them singletons. Input material: cord blood. The receptor source for this set is a newborn boy with IPEX syndrome. The CDR3 runs from the conserved cysteine through the conserved F or W. The D gene is left open where the match is weak. Expanded clones get a size class; other rows say once, few or many, or leave the size out.

V	D	J	size	DNA	CDR3
TRBV7-9	-	TRBJ1-5	-	TGTGCCAGCAGCTTTTCACCGGGACTTAATCAGCCCCAGCATTTT	CASSFSPGLNQPQHF
TRBV27	TRBD2	TRBJ2-1	-	TGTGCCAGCAGTTCTGGACTAGCGGGAGGGGATTATAATGAGCAGTTCTTC	CASSSGLAGGDYNEQFF
TRBV2	-	TRBJ2-3	-	TGTGCCAGCAGTGAAGGTCTAGCGCAACCCACAGATACGCAGTATTTT	CASSEGLAQPTDTQYF
TRBV5-1	-	TRBJ2-3	-	TGCGCCAGCAGCAAACAGGGCACAGATACGCAGTATTTT	CASSKQGTDTQYF
TRBV4-2	-	TRBJ2-3	-	TGTGCCAGCAGCCAAGTCCCCGGGAGAAGCACAGATACGCAGTATTTT	CASSQVPGRSTDTQYF
TRBV30	-	TRBJ1-5	-	TGTGCCTGGAGTGTACAGGTTAGCAATCAGCCCCAGCATTTT	CAWSVQVSNQPQHF
TRBV2	-	TRBJ1-3	-	TGTGCCAGCAGAGGAGGCGGTACTGGAAACACCATATATTTT	CASRGGGTGNTIYF
TRBV11-2	-	TRBJ2-3	once	TGTGCCAGCGCCGGCGCGGGGCTCACAGATACGCAGTATTTT	CASAGAGLTDTQYF
TRBV29-1	-	TRBJ1-1	-	TGCAGCGTTGAAGCAGGGCTGAACACTGAAGCTTTCTTT	CSVEAGLNTEAFF
TRBV6-1	-	TRBJ2-3	-	TGTGCCAGCGAGTGGGGGTTCGCAGATACGCAGTATTTT	CASEWGFADTQYF
TRBV6-6	-	TRBJ1-5	-	TGTGCCAGCAGTTACTCCCCCTACAATCAGCCCCAGCATTTT	CASSYSPYNQPQHF
TRBV12-5	-	TRBJ1-5	-	TGTGCTAGTGGTTTCGGAGACAGGCTAAATCAGCCCCAGCATTTT	CASGFGDRLNQPQHF
TRBV27	-	TRBJ2-5	-	TGTGCCAGCAGTTTGGGCATAAGGAAGACCCAGTACTTC	CASSLGIRKTQYF
TRBV14	-	TRBJ1-2	-	TGTGCCAGCAGCCAAGAAACCGGAGTTGACTATGGCTACACCTTC	CASSQETGVDYGYTF
TRBV5-4	-	TRBJ1-1	-	TGTGCCAGCAGCTTGGGACCAAACACTGAAGCTTTCTTT	CASSLGPNTEAFF
TRBV30	-	TRBJ2-7	-	TGTGCCTGGAGGGGTGACAGGTTCGGAGAGCAGTACTTC	CAWRGDRFGEQYF
TRBV18	TRBD1	TRBJ2-7	-	TGTGCCAGCTCACCAAGGGACAGGTCCTACGAGCAGTACTTC	CASSPRDRSYEQYF
TRBV5-4	TRBD1	TRBJ2-1	-	TGTGCCAGCAGCTTAAACCCGGGACAGGGGGTCAATGAGCAGTTCTTC	CASSLNPGQGVNEQFF
TRBV2	-	TRBJ2-4	-	TGTGCCAGCAGTGAAAGGACAAGGAGGGTAGACAAAAACATTCAGTACTTC	CASSERTRRVDKNIQYF
TRBV30	TRBD1	TRBJ1-2	-	TGTGCCTGGAGTAAAAGGGGACAGGGAATCGGTTTTAACTATGGCTACACCTTC	CAWSKRGQGIGFNYGYTF
TRBV6-5	TRBD2	TRBJ2-7	-	TGTGCCAGCAGACCCCCGACTAGCGGCTACGAGCAGTACTTC	CASRPPTSGYEQYF
TRBV5-1	TRBD2	TRBJ2-7	-	TGCGCCAGCAGCCTTGGTATTAGCGGGGCCTACGAGCAGTACTTC	CASSLGISGAYEQYF
TRBV27	TRBD1	TRBJ2-5	-	TGTGCCAGCAGTTCCCACAGGGGTAGCAAAGAGACCCAGTACTTC	CASSSHRGSKETQYF
TRBV5-6	-	TRBJ1-4	-	TGTGCCAGCAGCTTGGACTTTCTCTGGGGGCATGCAACTAATGAAAAACTGTTTTTT	CASSLDFLWGHATNEKLFF
TRBV18	TRBD2	TRBJ2-2	-	TGTGCCAGCTCACCACGCGGGGGGACCTTAACCGGGGAGCTGTTTTTT	CASSPRGGTLTGELFF
TRBV19	TRBD2	TRBJ2-1	-	TGTGCCAGTAGTCCGCTAGCGGGGGTCTACAATGAGCAGTTCTTC	CASSPLAGVYNEQFF
TRBV7-2	-	TRBJ2-3	-	TGTGCCAGCAGCTTACTAGCTCTCAGCACAGATACGCAGTATTTT	CASSLLALSTDTQYF
TRBV15	-	TRBJ2-1	-	TGTGCCACCAGCAGAGGGAGGGACTACAATGAGCAGTTCTTC	CATSRGRDYNEQFF
TRBV11-3	TRBD2	TRBJ2-3	-	TGTGCCAGCAGCTTAGGGGCTAGCGGGTACACAGATACGCAGTATTTT	CASSLGASGYTDTQYF
TRBV7-9	-	TRBJ2-3	few	TGTGCCAGCAGCGTTCAGGGCACAGATACGCAGTATTTT	CASSVQGTDTQYF
TRBV9	TRBD1	TRBJ2-2	-	TGTGCCAGCAGCGTAGATTCAGGGGGCGGAACCGGGGAGCTGTTTTTT	CASSVDSGGGTGELFF
TRBV19	-	TRBJ1-1	-	TGTGCCAGTAAAGACGGGGTGGGCACTGAAGCTTTCTTT	CASKDGVGTEAFF
TRBV19	-	TRBJ2-1	once	TGTGCCAGTAGTAAGATCGACTTTTACAATGAGCAGTTCTTC	CASSKIDFYNEQFF